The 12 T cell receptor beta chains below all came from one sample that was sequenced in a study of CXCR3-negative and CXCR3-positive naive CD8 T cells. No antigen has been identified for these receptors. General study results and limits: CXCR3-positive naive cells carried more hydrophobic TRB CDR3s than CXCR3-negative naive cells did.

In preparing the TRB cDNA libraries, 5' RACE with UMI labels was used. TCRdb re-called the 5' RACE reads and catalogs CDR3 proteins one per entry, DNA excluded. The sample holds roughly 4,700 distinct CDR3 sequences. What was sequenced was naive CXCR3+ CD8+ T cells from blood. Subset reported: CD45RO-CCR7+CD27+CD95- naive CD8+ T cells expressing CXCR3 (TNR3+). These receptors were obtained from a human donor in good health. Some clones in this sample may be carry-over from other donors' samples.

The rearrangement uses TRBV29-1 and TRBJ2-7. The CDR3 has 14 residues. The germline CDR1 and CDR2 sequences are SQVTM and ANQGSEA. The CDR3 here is CSVERQTSTYEQYF.

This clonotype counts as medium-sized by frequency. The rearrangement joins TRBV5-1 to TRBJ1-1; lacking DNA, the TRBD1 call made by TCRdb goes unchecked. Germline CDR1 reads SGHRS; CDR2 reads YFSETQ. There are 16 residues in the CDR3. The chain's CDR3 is CASRTGQGFRGTEAFF.

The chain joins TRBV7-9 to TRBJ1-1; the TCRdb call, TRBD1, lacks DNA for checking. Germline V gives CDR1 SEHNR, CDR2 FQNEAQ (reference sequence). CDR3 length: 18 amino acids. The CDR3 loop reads CASSSTSGTGVGNTEAFF.

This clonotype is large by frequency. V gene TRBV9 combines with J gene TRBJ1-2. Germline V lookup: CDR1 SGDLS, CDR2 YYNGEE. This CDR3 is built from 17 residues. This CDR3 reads CASSVGVSGRTYSGYTF.

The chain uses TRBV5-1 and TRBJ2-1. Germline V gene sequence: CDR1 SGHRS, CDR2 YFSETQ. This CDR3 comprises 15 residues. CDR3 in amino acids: CASSLEVLGLDEQFF.

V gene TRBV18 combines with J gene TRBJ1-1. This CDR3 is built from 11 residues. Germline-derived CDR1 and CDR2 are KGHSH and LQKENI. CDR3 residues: CASSTSAEAFF.

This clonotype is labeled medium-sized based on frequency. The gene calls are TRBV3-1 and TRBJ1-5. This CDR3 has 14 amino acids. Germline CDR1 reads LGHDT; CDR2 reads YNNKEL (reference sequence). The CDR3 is CASSQGYSNQPQHF.

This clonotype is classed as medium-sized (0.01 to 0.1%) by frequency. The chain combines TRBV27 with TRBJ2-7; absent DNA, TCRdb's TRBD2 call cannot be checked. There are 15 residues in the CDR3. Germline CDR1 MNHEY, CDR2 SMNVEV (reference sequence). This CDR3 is CASSISGRETYEQYF.

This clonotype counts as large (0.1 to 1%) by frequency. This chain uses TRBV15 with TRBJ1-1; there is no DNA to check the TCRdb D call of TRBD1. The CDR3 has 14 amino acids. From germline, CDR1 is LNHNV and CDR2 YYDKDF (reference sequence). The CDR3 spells CATSRDRGEIEAFF.

Here the CDR3 reads CASSYGTGAYEQYF. This sequence joins TRBV6-5 and TRBJ2-7; TCRdb designates TRBD1, a call that cannot be tested without DNA. Germline V gene data show CDR1 as MNHEY and CDR2 as SVGAGI. This CDR3 region has 14 residues.

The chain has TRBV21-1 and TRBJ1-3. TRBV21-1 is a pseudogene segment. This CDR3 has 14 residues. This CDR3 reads CASSKVISGNTIYF.

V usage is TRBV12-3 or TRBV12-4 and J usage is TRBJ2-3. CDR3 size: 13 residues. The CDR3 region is CASSVAVTDTQYF.